The following is a TCR beta chain sequence with its context. Its antigen is not known. The sample contains more than one DNA sequence encoding this CDR3. cDNA synthesis used the whole RNA isolate, giving expressed TCRB sequences. Clones were read by immunoSEQ multiplex PCR, and TCRdb kept only the in-frame ones, dropping some. The sample consists of hundreds of thousands of clones, 15% to 18% of them appearing once. These data are taken from a study of beta chain features in type 1 diabetes. Notes on the study in general: The VDJ junctions of type 1 diabetes patients carried fewer insertions and more deletions. A cDNA-based sequencing approach could over-represent cells with high TCR expression.

Using CD45RO/CCR7/CD25/CD127/CD95/CD27, CD4+ naive, central memory, regulatory and stem cell-like memory cells were sorted. The specimen sequenced was naive CD4+ T cells from blood. The clonotype originates from a young man in good health.

Here the CDR3 DNA reads TGTGCCAGCAGTTTGTGGACAGGGGGCACAGATACGCAGTATTTT. It is translated as CASSLWTGGTDTQYF. The chain joins TRBV28 to TRBJ2-3; 9 bases align to TRBD1. The length of the CDR3 is 15 residues. CDR1 and CDR2 (germline): MDHEN, SYDVKM. J was trimmed by 1 base and V by 3 bases; bases with no gene match: 2.